Detailed here is one TCR beta chain. Method: immunoSEQ multiplex PCR; TCRdb's copy keeps in-frame clones and lacks some. The table records hundreds of thousands of clones, around nine tenths of them present only once. CDR1 and CDR2 from the germline V gene are LGHDT and YNNKEL (reference sequence). The V and J ends lost 1 base and 7 bases, in that order; junction bases with no gene match: 12. CDR3 length equals 17 residues. These data originate in a study of blood T cell repertoires in COVID-19. The rearrangement uses TRBV3-1 (or the pseudogene TRBV3-2) and TRBJ2-1; TRBD2 agrees at 8 bases. The receptor was isolated from an older woman with COVID-19, enrolled during active disease. The sample comprised peripheral blood. The CDR3 sequence: CASSQGTGGTLGNEQFF. As DNA, the CDR3 is TGTGCCAGCAGCCAAGGTACGGGGGGGACCCTCGGGAATGAGCAGTTCTTC.